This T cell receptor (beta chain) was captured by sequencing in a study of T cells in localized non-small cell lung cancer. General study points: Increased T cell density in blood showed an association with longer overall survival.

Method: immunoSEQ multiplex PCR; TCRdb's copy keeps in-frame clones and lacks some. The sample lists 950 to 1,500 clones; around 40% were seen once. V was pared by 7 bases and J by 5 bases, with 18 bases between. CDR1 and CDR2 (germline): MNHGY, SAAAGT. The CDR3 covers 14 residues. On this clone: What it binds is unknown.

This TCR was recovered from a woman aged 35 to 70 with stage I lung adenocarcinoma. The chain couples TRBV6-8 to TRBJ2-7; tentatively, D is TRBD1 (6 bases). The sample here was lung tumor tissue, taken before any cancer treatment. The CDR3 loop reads CASTRDTQSHEQYF. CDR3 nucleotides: TGTGCCAGCACCCGGGACACCCAATCCCACGAGCAGTACTTC.